This T cell receptor beta chain appears in the sequencing data of a study of blood T cell repertoires in COVID-19. Overall study context: Material from acute and convalescent COVID-19 was sourced from the United States, Italy and Spain.

This clone was detected a few times. The CDR3 spans 13 residues. Per the germline V gene, CDR1 is LGHDT and CDR2 is YNNKEL (reference sequence). V gave up 1 base and J gave up 9 bases, with 7 bases separating them. Methods used by the authors: The authors estimated nucleated cell counts from reference gene primer amplification. Data came from immunoSEQ multiplex PCR; TCRdb stores just in-frame clones and leaves some out. V, J and clone size were drawn from that table, and D and trimming were deduced from the DNA. The sample includes 230,000 or so clones, 80% to 90% of them seen just once. Specimen: peripheral blood. The chain carries TRBV3-1 (or the pseudogene TRBV3-2) and TRBJ1-6; the D is unclear. The receptor was isolated from a middle-aged woman who had recovered from COVID-19. The CDR3 is CASSQGGSSPLHF. The CDR3 region has the DNA TGTGCCAGCAGCCAAGGTGGCAGTTCACCCCTCCACTTT.